Presented here are 30 T cell receptor beta chains from one specimen sequenced in a study of shared clonotypes between healthy human individuals. The method was immunoSEQ multiplex PCR; TCRdb's version includes in-frame clones alone and lacks a portion of them. Counted here are fewer than 700,000 clones, approximately 96% occurring once; the ten biggest clones make up over 0.1%. In the naive CD8 group, cells lacked CD45RO and were positively selected for CCR7, so terminally differentiated effector memory CD45RA+ cells were left out. Sequencing was carried out using naive CD8+ T cells sorted from blood. The receptor set was obtained from a woman in her twenties or thirties in good health.

The chain is built from TRBV7-9 and TRBJ2-5, with TRBD1 matching over 7 bases. With 1 base clipped from V and 3 bases from J, the junction kept 5 bases outside the gene matches. In germline, CDR1 is SEHNR, CDR2 FQNEAQ (reference sequence). The CDR3 length is 15 residues. This CDR3 reads CASSLVLGTEETQYF. The DNA of the CDR3 is TGTGCCAGCAGCTTAGTATTGGGGACAGAAGAGACCCAGTACTTC. Full variable domain (outside the CDR3, taken from reference TRBV7-9 and TRBJ2-5): DTGVSQNPRHKITKRGQNVTFRCDPISEHNRLYWYRQTLGQGPEFLTYFQNEAQLEKSRLLSDRFSAERPKGSFSTLEIQRTEQGDSAMYLCASSLVLGTEETQYFGPGTRLLVL.

The chain employs TRBV19 and TRBJ1-2, with D possibly TRBD1 on 5 matching bases. The V gene lost 10 bases and the J gene lost 4 bases, with 13 bases spanning the gap. The CDR3 runs to 12 residues. The germline gives CDR1 LNHDA, CDR2 SQIVND (reference sequence). The CDR3 DNA sequence: TGTGCCACCCACGTTGGGGCCTATGGCTACACCTTC. Encoded protein: CATHVGAYGYTF.

CDR3 DNA sequence: TGTGCCAGCAGCGCAGGACTAGCGGGAGTTGCCACCGGGGAGCTGTTTTTT. Its protein is CASSAGLAGVATGELFF. The chain has TRBV9 and TRBJ2-2; 13 bases map to TRBD2. Germline trimming cut 3 bases from V and 4 bases from J; bases unmatched to any gene: 6. Germline CDR1 SGDLS, CDR2 YYNGEE. This CDR3 region has 17 residues.

In DNA, the CDR3 is TGTGCCAGCAGCTTCGACGGGATCGGCAATCAGCCCCAGCATTTT. Translated: CASSFDGIGNQPQHF. This chain joins TRBV5-8 and TRBJ1-5; D not certain. Germline V gene sequence: CDR1 SGHTS, CDR2 YDEGEE. This CDR3 is 15 amino acids long. Deletions cut 2 bases from V and 2 bases from J, with 11 bases between.

The J gene is TRBJ2-1, the V gene TRBV11-2; D perhaps matches TRBD2 (5 bases). Germline V gene data show CDR1 as SGHAT and CDR2 as FQNNGV. Trimming left V 5 bases short and J 8 bases short, with 28 bases between. The CDR3 has 18 residues. The CDR3 protein is CASSPIKGSGPSPDEQFF. The CDR3 nucleotides are TGTGCCAGCAGCCCAATCAAAGGCAGCGGCCCCTCGCCCGATGAGCAGTTCTTC.

The chain recombines TRBV6-5 with TRBJ2-7; 15 nucleotides match TRBD2. V gave up 5 bases and J gave up 5 bases; unmatched junction bases: 4. Germline lookup yields CDR1 MNHEY and CDR2 SVGAGI. The CDR3 loop spans 15 amino acids. This CDR3 is CASSQGTSGRNEQYF. The DNA for the CDR3 is TGTGCCAGCAGTCAGGGGACTAGCGGGAGGAACGAGCAGTACTTC.

V usage is TRBV28 and J usage is TRBJ1-3, with unresolved D. The CDR3 length is 15 residues. V lost 6 bases and J lost 6, with 18 bases in between. CDR1 and CDR2 from the germline V gene are MDHEN and SYDVKM. The CDR3 region has the DNA TGTGCCAGCAGCCCCCTACCGGAGGGCGAAAACACCATATATTTT. This sequence encodes CASSPLPEGENTIYF.

The chain uses TRBV4-2 and TRBJ2-1; 9 nucleotides align to TRBD2. This CDR3 comprises 19 residues. Germline assignment: CDR1 LGHNA and CDR2 YNFKEQ. V lost 1 base and J lost 0; bases outside the gene matches: 10. DNA for the CDR3: TGTGCCAGCAGCCAAGGTCAGGAAGGACTAGCGTTCTCCTACAATGAGCAGTTCTTC. This codes for CASSQGQEGLAFSYNEQFF.

The V gene is TRBV5-1, the J gene TRBJ2-7, with 7 bases fitting TRBD1. There are 15 residues in the CDR3. V was clipped by 3 bases and J by 0 bases; unmatched bases: 6. The germline V gene encodes CDR1 SGHRS and CDR2 YFSETQ. The CDR3: CASSSAGTDSYEQYF. The DNA of the CDR3 is TGCGCCAGCAGCTCAGCCGGGACAGACTCCTACGAGCAGTACTTC. The whole variable domain, remainder taken from reference TRBV5-1 and TRBJ2-7, is KAGVTQTPRYLIKTRGQQVTLSCSPISGHRSVSWYQQTPGQGLQFLFEYFSETQRNKGNFPGRFSGRQFSNSRSEMNVSTLELGDSALYLCASSSAGTDSYEQYFGPGTRLTVT.

V usage is TRBV5-1 and J usage is TRBJ2-3; D call uncertain. The CDR3 is 17 amino acids. V lost 4 bases and J lost 3, with 21 bases in between. Germline loops: CDR1 SGHRS, CDR2 YFSETQ. This CDR3 is CASSLRPPALETDTQYF. The CDR3, as DNA: TGCGCCAGCAGCCTTAGGCCCCCCGCGTTGGAAACAGATACGCAGTATTTT.

V and J are TRBV27 and TRBJ2-5, with D perhaps TRBD1 (6 bases). V lost 5 bases to trimming and J lost 5 bases, with 12 bases between them. The CDR3 runs 13 residues. CDR1 and CDR2 (germline): MNHEY, SMNVEV (reference sequence). Written as DNA, the CDR3 is TGTGCCAGCAGTCAGGGGATTTGGGAGACCCAGTACTTC. As protein: CASSQGIWETQYF.

The chain combines TRBV10-2 with TRBJ1-1, with D hard to call. The CDR3 runs 11 residues. Trimming pared 2 bases from V and 2 bases from J, leaving 0 bases between. Germline CDR1 reads WSHSY; CDR2 reads SAAADI. CDR3 sequence reads: CASSENTEAFF. CDR3 sequence (DNA): TGCGCCAGCAGTGAGAACACTGAAGCTTTCTTT.

This clone was observed a single time. The rearrangement links TRBV27 to TRBJ1-2; D remains ambiguous. CDR3 length equals 13 residues. Trimming removed 7 bases at V and 3 bases at J, with 12 bases between. Germline V CDR1 and CDR2: MNHEY, SMNVEV (reference sequence). The CDR3 region has the DNA TGTGCCAGCAAGGAGGACGGGGACTATGGCTACACCTTC. Translating it yields CASKEDGDYGYTF.

The CDR3 nucleotides are TGTGCCTGGGCGACTCCGGGGGAGGGACTCCAAGAGACCCAGTACTTC. It codes for CAWATPGEGLQETQYF. This chain links TRBV30 with TRBJ2-5, with 7 bases lining up with TRBD2. The CDR3 covers 16 residues. Trimming cost V 5 bases and J 1 base; bases outside gene matches: 13. CDR1 and CDR2 (germline): GTSNPN, SVGIG (reference sequence).

The chain employs TRBV19 and TRBJ2-7; D not certain. Germline lookup yields CDR1 LNHDA and CDR2 SQIVND (reference sequence). Trimming removed 8 bases at V and 3 bases at J, with 17 bases between. This CDR3 comprises 14 residues. The DNA of the CDR3 is TGTGCCAGTGCTCCTGAACCAGGTTTCTACGAGCAGTACTTC. Amino acids: CASAPEPGFYEQYF.

Only one count was recorded for this clone. The genes are TRBV4-2 and TRBJ2-3; either TRBD1 or TRBD2 may supply D (5 bases each). Germline values: CDR1 LGHNA, CDR2 YNFKEQ. There are 16 residues in the CDR3. Trimming cost V 5 bases and J 2 bases, with 17 bases left between them. CDR3 DNA: TGTGCCAGCAGCTTCACGGGACGAGCGTACACAGATACGCAGTATTTT. It codes for CASSFTGRAYTDTQYF.

The rearrangement uses TRBV2 and TRBJ2-2, with D possibly being TRBD2 (5 bases). CDR1 is SNHLY, CDR2 FYNNEI, per germline. This CDR3 is 13 amino acids long. Trimming shortened V by 11 bases and J by 3 bases, and 13 bases separated the two germline ends. CDR3 amino acids: CAYDRDDTGELFF. In DNA form, the CDR3 reads TGTGCCTACGACCGGGATGACACCGGGGAGCTGTTTTTT.

The genes are TRBV4-1 and TRBJ2-2; D is perhaps TRBD2 (6 bases). The germline V gene has CDR1 MGHRA and CDR2 YSYEKL. This CDR3 has 14 residues. V lost 1 base to trimming and J lost 5 bases, with 8 bases between them. CDR3 DNA: TGCGCCAGCAGCCAAGCGGGAGTGACCGGGGAGCTGTTTTTT. This translates into CASSQAGVTGELFF.

The chain combines TRBV6-8 with TRBJ2-1; no firm D call. The V gene's germline CDR1 is MNHGY and CDR2 SAAAGT. The CDR3 runs to 11 residues. V dropped 0 bases and J dropped 7 bases, with 1 base sitting between them. CDR3 sequence (DNA): TGTGCCAGCAGTTACTCGAATGAGCAGTTCTTC. Protein sequence: CASSYSNEQFF.

This chain joins TRBV7-3 and TRBJ2-1; 9 bases are shared with TRBD1. CDR1 is SGHTA, CDR2 FQGTGA, per germline. This CDR3 is built from 16 residues. V gave up 5 bases and J gave up 8 bases; unmatched junction bases: 13. The CDR3 DNA sequence: TGTGCCAGCAGCCTCAGTCCCGGGACAGGGTCCGATGAGCAGTTCTTC. It codes for CASSLSPGTGSDEQFF.

The genes are TRBV10-1 and TRBJ2-7, with D perhaps TRBD2 (5 bases). This CDR3 has 12 amino acids. CDR1 WNHNN and CDR2 SYGVQD come from the germline V gene (reference sequence). V lost 3 bases, J lost 4 bases, and 7 bases lay in between. The CDR3 protein is CASSDTGYEQYF. CDR3 bases: TGCGCCAGCAGTGATACGGGATACGAGCAGTACTTC.

This rearrangement joins TRBV19 to TRBJ2-2, with 7 bases that match TRBD2. The CDR3 runs to 17 residues. With V trimmed by 7 bases and J by 6 bases, 17 bases remained unmatched. From germline, CDR1 is LNHDA and CDR2 SQIVND (reference sequence). Here the CDR3 DNA reads TGTGCCAGTACCGAGTCTTCGTTGCGGGAGACCCCCGGGGAGCTGTTTTTT. This gives the protein CASTESSLRETPGELFF.

The chain combines TRBV9 with TRBJ2-2; TRBD1 is a possible D gene (6 bases). The CDR3 consists of 14 residues. The germline V and J ends were trimmed by 4 bases and 3 bases, with 10 bases remaining between them. CDR1 SGDLS and CDR2 YYNGEE come from the germline V gene. In DNA, the CDR3 is TGTGCCAGCAGCCCGTGGACAGACACCGGGGAGCTGTTTTTT. Translating it yields CASSPWTDTGELFF.

The chain is built from TRBV27 and TRBJ2-1, with no clear D. CDR1 MNHEY and CDR2 SMNVEV come from the germline V gene (reference sequence). This CDR3 comprises 13 residues. Trimming stripped 6 bases from V and 6 bases from J, with 12 bases between. The CDR3 coding sequence is TGTGCCAGCAGCCAAGGTCTCCTCAATGAGCAGTTCTTC. It specifies CASSQGLLNEQFF.

The chain uses TRBV28 and TRBJ1-5; a possible D gene is TRBD1 (5 bases). V shed 3 bases and J shed 1 base, with 22 bases lying between them. The CDR3 extends over 19 amino acids. Germline CDR1 and CDR2: MDHEN and SYDVKM. DNA of the CDR3: TGTGCCAGCAGTTTTCTCTGGGGCTTCTCGGACGAGAGCAATCAGCCCCAGCATTTT. Translating gives CASSFLWGFSDESNQPQHF. Full variable domain (rest looked up from reference TRBV28 and TRBJ1-5): DVKVTQSSRYLVKRTGEKVFLECVQDMDHENMFWYRQDPGLGLRLIYFSYDVKMKEKGDIPEGYSVSREKKERFSLILESASTNQTSMYLCASSFLWGFSDESNQPQHFGDGTRLSIL.

The CDR3 protein is CASSQASGGRITYEQYF. The DNA of the CDR3 is TGTGCCAGCAGCCAAGCCAGCGGGGGGAGAATAACCTACGAGCAGTACTTC. The chain carries TRBV7-9 and TRBJ2-7; 9 nucleotides agree with TRBD2. V shed 5 bases and J 2 bases; nucleotides not matched to a gene: 13. This CDR3 comprises 17 residues. From germline, CDR1 is SEHNR and CDR2 FQNEAQ (reference sequence).

This rearrangement joins TRBV28 to TRBJ1-5; D gene unclear. Deletions cut 6 bases from V and 0 bases from J, with 12 bases between. CDR3 length equals 15 residues. Germline V gives CDR1 MDHEN, CDR2 SYDVKM. CDR3: CASRWTTYSNQPQHF. The CDR3 DNA reads as TGTGCCAGCAGGTGGACGACCTATAGCAATCAGCCCCAGCATTTT. Combining the CDR3 with reference TRBV28 and TRBJ1-5 gives the whole variable domain DVKVTQSSRYLVKRTGEKVFLECVQDMDHENMFWYRQDPGLGLRLIYFSYDVKMKEKGDIPEGYSVSREKKERFSLILESASTNQTSMYLCASRWTTYSNQPQHFGDGTRLSIL.

The rearrangement links TRBV2 to TRBJ2-7; 7 bases fit TRBD2. Germline V gives CDR1 SNHLY, CDR2 FYNNEI. This CDR3 is built from 11 residues. J lost 7 bases, V lost 11 bases, and 8 bases had no gene match. As DNA, the CDR3 is TGTGCCTGGGTCCGGGGAGGGGAGCAGTACTTC. It codes for CAWVRGGEQYF.

This clone was observed a handful of times. The rearrangement links TRBV4-2 to TRBJ1-1; D remains ambiguous. CDR1 is LGHNA and CDR2 is YNFKEQ in the germline V gene. V lost 2 bases, J lost 4 bases, and 8 bases lay in between. The CDR3 is 13 residues long. CDR3 sequence: CASSQWVGTEAFF. CDR3 nucleotide sequence: TGTGCCAGCAGCCAATGGGTAGGCACTGAAGCTTTCTTT.

J is TRBJ2-7 and V is TRBV7-8; TRBD1 aligns across 9 bases. The length of the CDR3 is 15 residues. With 2 bases clipped from V and 5 bases from J, the junction kept 7 bases outside the gene matches. Germline V gene lookup returns CDR1 SGHVS and CDR2 FQNEAQ. CDR3 region: CASSLRGTGMDEQYF. The CDR3 DNA is TGTGCCAGCAGCTTACGGGGGACAGGGATGGACGAGCAGTACTTC.